Listed below are T cell receptor beta chains from one sample, sequenced in a study of CD8+ T cells in alopecia areata. Data came from immunoSEQ multiplex PCR; TCRdb stores just in-frame clones and leaves some out. The sample lists under 250,000 clones, around 62% occurring once. Source: CD4+ T cells sorted from blood, taken at week 0. These receptors all stem from a human donor with alopecia areata. Each CDR3 is given with its conserved first and last residue. The order of the fields is CDR3 DNA, CDR3 protein, D gene, clone size, V gene, J gene. The D gene is left open where the match is weak. Clone size is given for some rows only: seen once, a few or many times, or a class if the clone is expanded.

TGCGCCAGCAGCTTGGGACTTACTTTCCGGGGAAGCGGGGAGCTGTTTTTT	CASSLGLTFRGSGELFF	.	.	TRBV5-1	TRBJ2-2
TGTGCCAGCAGCGTCCTAGCGGGAGGGCTGGGTGATACGCAGTATTTT	CASSVLAGGLGDTQYF	TRBD2	.	TRBV5-4	TRBJ2-3
TGTGCCAGCAGCTTCGCATTTAGGGCAGATACGCAGTATTTT	CASSFAFRADTQYF	.	few	TRBV6-5	TRBJ2-3
TGTGCCTGGGGTTGGGACAGAAACATTCAGTACTTC	CAWGWDRNIQYF	TRBD1	.	TRBV30	TRBJ2-4
TGTGCCAGCAGCGAGGCCTTTCAAGCTGAGCAGTTCTTC	CASSEAFQAEQFF	.	.	TRBV9	TRBJ2-1
TGCGCCAGCAGCTCCGGGACACGGGCCACAGATACGCAGTATTTT	CASSSGTRATDTQYF	.	.	TRBV5-1	TRBJ2-3
TGTGCCAGCGGACGGGGGCAGCCCCAGCATTTT	CASGRGQPQHF	.	once	TRBV6-5	TRBJ1-5
TGTGCCAGCAGGACAGGGGGCGAGGGCACTGAAGCTTTCTTT	CASRTGGEGTEAFF	TRBD1	.	TRBV7-3	TRBJ1-1
TGCGCCAGCAGCTTGGGTAGCTCTGGGGCCAACGTCCTGACTTTC	CASSLGSSGANVLTF	.	.	TRBV5-1	TRBJ2-6
TGCGCCAGCAGCTTGACTAGCTTGGCGGACATTCAGTACTTC	CASSLTSLADIQYF	.	once	TRBV5-1	TRBJ2-4
TGTGCCAGCTCACTAGTTCCCAGCTCCTACGAGCAGTACTTC	CASSLVPSSYEQYF	.	few	TRBV18	TRBJ2-7